This T cell receptor (beta chain) was found in a study of Graves' ophthalmopathy and Graves' hyperthyroidism. Study summary: Sampling took place at initial diagnosis, with peripheral blood obtained before any treatment.

Amplification of TCR beta CDR3 regions used RNA transcripts. First-round RT-PCR with HTBI primers preceded a second-round multiplex PCR. TCRdb ran MiXCR on the multiplex PCR reads and lists one entry per CDR3 protein. The sample contains hundreds of thousands of distinct CDR3 sequences, roughly 40% of which appear only once. Germline V CDR1 and CDR2: SNHLY, FYNNEI. V was clipped by 4 bases and J by 5 bases, with 14 bases between them. The CDR3 extends over 14 amino acids. Pregnant or lactating patients and those with other autoimmune diseases or uncontrolled infections were excluded. A word on this clonotype: Its matching antigen is unknown.

Study-level points and caveats: A 13-signature model separated ophthalmopathy from stable hyperthyroidism, reaching less than 90% sensitivity and around 81% specificity cross-validated. Forecasting of ophthalmopathy progression by the model achieved almost 71% sensitivity and 72% to 75% specificity.

This chain connects TRBV2 to TRBJ2-5, with a possible D match to TRBD2 (6 bases). The sequenced sample consisted of peripheral blood. The clonotype was recovered from an adult man with Graves' ophthalmopathy. The CDR3 region is CASSATPGRETQYF. In DNA, the CDR3 is TGTGCCAGCAGTGCGACCCCAGGGAGGGAGACCCAGTACTTC.